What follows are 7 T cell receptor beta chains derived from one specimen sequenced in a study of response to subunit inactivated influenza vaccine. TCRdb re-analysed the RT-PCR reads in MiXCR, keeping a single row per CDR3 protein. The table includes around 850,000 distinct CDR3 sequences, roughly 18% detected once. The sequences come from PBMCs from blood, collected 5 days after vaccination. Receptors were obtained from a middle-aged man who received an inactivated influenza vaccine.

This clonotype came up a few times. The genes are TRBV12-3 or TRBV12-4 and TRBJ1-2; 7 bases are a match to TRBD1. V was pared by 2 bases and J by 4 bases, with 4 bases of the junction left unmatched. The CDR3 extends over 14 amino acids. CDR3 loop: CASSLTDRSYGYTF. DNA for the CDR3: TGTGCCAGCAGTTTAACGGACAGGAGCTATGGCTACACCTTC.

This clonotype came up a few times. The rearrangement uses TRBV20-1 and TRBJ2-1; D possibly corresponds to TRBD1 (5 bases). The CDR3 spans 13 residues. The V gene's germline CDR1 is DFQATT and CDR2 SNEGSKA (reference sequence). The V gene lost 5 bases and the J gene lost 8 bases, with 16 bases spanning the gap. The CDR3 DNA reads TGCAGTGCTCAAAGGGGCAGGGTTCATGAGCAGTTCTTC. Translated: CSAQRGRVHEQFF.

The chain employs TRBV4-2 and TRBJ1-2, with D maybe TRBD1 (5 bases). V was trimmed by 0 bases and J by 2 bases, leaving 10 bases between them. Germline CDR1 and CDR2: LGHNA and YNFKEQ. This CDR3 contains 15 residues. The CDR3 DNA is TGTGCCAGCAGCCAAGATACCGGGACGAACTATGGCTACACCTTC. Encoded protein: CASSQDTGTNYGYTF.

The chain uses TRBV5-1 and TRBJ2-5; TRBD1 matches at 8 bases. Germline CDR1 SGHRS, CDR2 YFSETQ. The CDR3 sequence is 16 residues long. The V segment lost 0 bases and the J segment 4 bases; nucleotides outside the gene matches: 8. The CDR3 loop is CASSLDRGVSGETQYF. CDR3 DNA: TGCGCCAGCAGCTTGGACAGGGGGGTTTCGGGAGAGACCCAGTACTTC. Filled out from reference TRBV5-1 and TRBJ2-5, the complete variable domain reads KAGVTQTPRYLIKTRGQQVTLSCSPISGHRSVSWYQQTPGQGLQFLFEYFSETQRNKGNFPGRFSGRQFSNSRSEMNVSTLELGDSALYLCASSLDRGVSGETQYFGPGTRLLVL.

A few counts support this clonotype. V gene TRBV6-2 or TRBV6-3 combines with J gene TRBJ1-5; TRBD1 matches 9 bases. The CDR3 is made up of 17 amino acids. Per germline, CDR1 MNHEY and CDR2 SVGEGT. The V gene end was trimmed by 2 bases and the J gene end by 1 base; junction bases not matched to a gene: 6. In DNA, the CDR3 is TGTGCCAGCAGTTACCCTCTAGACAGGGGGAGCAATCAGCCCCAGCATTTT. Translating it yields CASSYPLDRGSNQPQHF.

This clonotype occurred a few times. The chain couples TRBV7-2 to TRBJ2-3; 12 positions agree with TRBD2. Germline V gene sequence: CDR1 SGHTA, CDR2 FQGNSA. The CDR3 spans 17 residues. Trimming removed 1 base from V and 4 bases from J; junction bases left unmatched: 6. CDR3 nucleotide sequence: TGTGCCAGCAGCTTAGGGCTAGCGGGGGGGAATTCAGATACGCAGTATTTT. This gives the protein CASSLGLAGGNSDTQYF.

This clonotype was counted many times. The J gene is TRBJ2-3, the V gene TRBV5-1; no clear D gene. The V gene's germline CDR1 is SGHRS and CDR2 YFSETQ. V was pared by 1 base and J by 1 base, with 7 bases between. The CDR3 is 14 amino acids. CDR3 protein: CASSLRQRTDTQYF. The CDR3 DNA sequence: TGCGCCAGCAGCTTGCGGCAGCGCACAGATACGCAGTATTTT.